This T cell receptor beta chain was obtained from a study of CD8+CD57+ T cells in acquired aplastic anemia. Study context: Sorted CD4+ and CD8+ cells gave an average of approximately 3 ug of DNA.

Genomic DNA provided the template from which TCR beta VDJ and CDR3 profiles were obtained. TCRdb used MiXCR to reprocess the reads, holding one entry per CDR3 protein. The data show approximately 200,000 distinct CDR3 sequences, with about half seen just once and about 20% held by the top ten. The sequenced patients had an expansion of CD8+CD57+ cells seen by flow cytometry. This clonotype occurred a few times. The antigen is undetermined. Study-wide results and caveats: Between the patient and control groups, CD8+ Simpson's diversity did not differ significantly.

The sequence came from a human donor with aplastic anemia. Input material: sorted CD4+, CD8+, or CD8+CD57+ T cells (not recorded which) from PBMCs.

CDR3 sequence (DNA): TGCAGTGCTAGAGGAAACATGAACACTGAAGCTTTCTTT. This gives the protein CSARGNMNTEAFF. The chain is built from TRBV20-1 and TRBJ1-1; D unclear. This CDR3 is built from 13 residues. Germline V lookup: CDR1 DFQATT, CDR2 SNEGSKA (reference sequence). The V and J ends lost 1 base and 0 bases respectively, with 6 bases between them.